This T cell receptor (beta chain) was sequenced in a study of cytomegalovirus exposure and HLA in healthy donors. The study ran its PCR with 60 Vbeta and 13 Jbeta primers. Sequenced by immunoSEQ multiplex PCR; TCRdb stores in-frame clones only, minus some. The data contain 110,000 to 150,000 clones, about 82% of them seen just once; the ten biggest clones take up less than 4%. The CDR3 has 15 residues. Trimming cost V 6 bases and J 7 bases; bases outside gene matches: 9. Germline loops: CDR1 MNHEY, CDR2 SVGAGI. Specimen: PBMCs. The clonotype comes from a male donor in good health and CMV-seronegative. The genes are TRBV6-5 and TRBJ2-7; TRBD2 matches 13 bases. The CDR3 DNA reads TGTGCCAGCAGGGGACTAGCGGGGACTCCTAGAGAGCAGTACTTC. Its protein is CASRGLAGTPREQYF.